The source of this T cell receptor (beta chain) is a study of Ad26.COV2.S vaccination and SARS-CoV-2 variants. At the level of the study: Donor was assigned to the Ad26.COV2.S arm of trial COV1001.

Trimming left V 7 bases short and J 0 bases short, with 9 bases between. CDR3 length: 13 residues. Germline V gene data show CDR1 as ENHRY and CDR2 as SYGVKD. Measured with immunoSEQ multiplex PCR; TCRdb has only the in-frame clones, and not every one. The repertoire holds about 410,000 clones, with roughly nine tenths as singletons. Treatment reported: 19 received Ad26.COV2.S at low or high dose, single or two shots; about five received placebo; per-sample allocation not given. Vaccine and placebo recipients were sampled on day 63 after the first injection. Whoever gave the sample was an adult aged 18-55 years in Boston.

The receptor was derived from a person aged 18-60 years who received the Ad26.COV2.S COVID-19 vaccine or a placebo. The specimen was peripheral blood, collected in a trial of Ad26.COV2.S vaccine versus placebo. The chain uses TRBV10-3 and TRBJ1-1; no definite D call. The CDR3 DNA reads TGTGCCATCAAACCGGATCTGAACACTGAAGCTTTCTTT. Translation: CAIKPDLNTEAFF.